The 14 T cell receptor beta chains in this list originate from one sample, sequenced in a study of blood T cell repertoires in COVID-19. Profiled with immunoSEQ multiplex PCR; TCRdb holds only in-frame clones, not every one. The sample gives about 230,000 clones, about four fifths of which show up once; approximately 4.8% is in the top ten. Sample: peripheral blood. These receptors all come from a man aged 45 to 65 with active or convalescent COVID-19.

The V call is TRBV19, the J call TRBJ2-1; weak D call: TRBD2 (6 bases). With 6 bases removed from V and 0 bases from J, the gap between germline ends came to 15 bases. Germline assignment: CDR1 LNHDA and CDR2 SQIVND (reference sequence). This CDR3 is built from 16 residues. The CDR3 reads CASSLGGVSSYNEQFF. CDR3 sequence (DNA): TGTGCCAGTAGCCTGGGCGGGGTGAGCTCCTACAATGAGCAGTTCTTC.

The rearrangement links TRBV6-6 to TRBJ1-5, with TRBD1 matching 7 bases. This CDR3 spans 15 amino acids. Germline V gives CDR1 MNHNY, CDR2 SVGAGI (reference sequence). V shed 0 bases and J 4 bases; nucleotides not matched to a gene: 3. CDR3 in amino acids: CASSYSGQPNQPQHF. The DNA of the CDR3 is TGTGCCAGCAGTTACTCGGGACAGCCGAATCAGCCCCAGCATTTT.

The CDR3 region is CASSSRAPSTDTQYF. The CDR3 bases are TGTGCCAGCAGCTCCAGGGCTCCTAGCACAGATACGCAGTATTTT. The chain uses TRBV7-9 and TRBJ2-3; D may be TRBD1 (5 bases). Per the germline V gene, CDR1 is SEHNR and CDR2 is FQNEAQ (reference sequence). The CDR3 length is 15 residues. V was pared by 4 bases and J by 0 bases, with 11 bases between.

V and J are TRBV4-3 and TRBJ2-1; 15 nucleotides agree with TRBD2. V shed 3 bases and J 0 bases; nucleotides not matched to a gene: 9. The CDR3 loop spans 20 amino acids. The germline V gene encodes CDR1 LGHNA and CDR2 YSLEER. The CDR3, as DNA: TGCGCCAGCAGCCACGGACTAGCGGGGGGGTATCGCAGCTCCTACAATGAGCAGTTCTTC. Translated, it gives CASSHGLAGGYRSSYNEQFF.

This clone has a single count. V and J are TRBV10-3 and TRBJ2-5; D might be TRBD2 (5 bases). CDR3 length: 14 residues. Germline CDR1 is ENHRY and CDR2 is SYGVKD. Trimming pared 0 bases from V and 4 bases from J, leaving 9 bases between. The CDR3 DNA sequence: TGTGCCATCAGTGAGTCGAGGGAAAGAGAGACCCAGTACTTC. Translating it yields CAISESRERETQYF.

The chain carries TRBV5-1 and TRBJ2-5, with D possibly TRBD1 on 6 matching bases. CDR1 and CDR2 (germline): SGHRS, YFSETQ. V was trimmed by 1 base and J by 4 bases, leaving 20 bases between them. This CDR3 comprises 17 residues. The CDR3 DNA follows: TGCGCCAGCAGCTTGTCCCCCGGGCAGGGGAGCGGAGAGACCCAGTACTTC. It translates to CASSLSPGQGSGETQYF.

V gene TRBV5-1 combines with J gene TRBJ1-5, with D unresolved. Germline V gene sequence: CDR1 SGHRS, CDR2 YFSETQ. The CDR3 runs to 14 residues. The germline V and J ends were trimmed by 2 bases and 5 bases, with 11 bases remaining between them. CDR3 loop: CASSLLGRDQPQHF. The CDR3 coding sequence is TGCGCCAGCAGCTTACTAGGGAGGGATCAGCCCCAGCATTTT.

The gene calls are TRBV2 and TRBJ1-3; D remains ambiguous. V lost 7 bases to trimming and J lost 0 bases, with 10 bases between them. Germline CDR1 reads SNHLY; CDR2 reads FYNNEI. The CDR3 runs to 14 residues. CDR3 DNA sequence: TGTGCCAGCAAGGAGACGATCTCTGGAAACACCATATATTTT. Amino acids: CASKETISGNTIYF.

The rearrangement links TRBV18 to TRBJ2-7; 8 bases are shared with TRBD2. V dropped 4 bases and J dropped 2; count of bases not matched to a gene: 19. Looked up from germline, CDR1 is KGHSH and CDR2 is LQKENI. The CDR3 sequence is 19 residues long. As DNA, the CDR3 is TGTGCCAGCTCACGGGGAAAAGCGGTGGCTAGCGGGCTTACCTACGAGCAGTACTTC. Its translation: CASSRGKAVASGLTYEQYF.

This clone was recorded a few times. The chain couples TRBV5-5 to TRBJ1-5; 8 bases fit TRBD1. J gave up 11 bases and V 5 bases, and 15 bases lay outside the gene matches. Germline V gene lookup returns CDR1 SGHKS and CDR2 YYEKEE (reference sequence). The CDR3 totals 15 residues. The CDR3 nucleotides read TGTGCCAGCAGTCGATCGGGACAGGCCCCCGGGGCCCAGCATTTT. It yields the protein CASSRSGQAPGAQHF.

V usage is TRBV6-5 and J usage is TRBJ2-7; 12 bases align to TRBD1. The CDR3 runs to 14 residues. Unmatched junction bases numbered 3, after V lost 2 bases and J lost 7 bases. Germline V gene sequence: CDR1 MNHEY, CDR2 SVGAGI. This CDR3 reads CASSYRDRGREQYF. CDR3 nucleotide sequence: TGTGCCAGCAGTTACCGGGACAGGGGGCGAGAGCAGTACTTC.

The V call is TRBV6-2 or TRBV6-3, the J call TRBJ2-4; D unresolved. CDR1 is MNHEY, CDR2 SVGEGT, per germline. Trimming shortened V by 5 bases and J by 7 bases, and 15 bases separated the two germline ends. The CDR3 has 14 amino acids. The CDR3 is CASSPRSSRNIQYF. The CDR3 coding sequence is TGTGCCAGCAGTCCCAGGTCCTCTCGGAACATTCAGTACTTC.

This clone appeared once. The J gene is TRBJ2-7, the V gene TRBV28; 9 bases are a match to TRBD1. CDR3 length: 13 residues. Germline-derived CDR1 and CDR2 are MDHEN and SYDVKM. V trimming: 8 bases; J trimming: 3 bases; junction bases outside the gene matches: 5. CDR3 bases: TGTGCCAGCGGGACAGGGTCCCTCTACGAGCAGTACTTC. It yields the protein CASGTGSLYEQYF. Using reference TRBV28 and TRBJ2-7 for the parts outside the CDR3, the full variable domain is DVKVTQSSRYLVKRTGEKVFLECVQDMDHENMFWYRQDPGLGLRLIYFSYDVKMKEKGDIPEGYSVSREKKERFSLILESASTNQTSMYLCASGTGSLYEQYFGPGTRLTVT.

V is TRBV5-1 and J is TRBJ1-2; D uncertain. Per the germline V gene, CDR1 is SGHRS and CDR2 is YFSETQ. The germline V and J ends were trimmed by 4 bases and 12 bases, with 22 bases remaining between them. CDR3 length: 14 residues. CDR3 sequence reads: CASSPGGPNYGDTF. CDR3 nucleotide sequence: TGCGCCAGCAGCCCTGGCGGCCCTAACTATGGTGACACCTTC.